The entry below gives a single TCR beta chain sequence along with its context. All enrollees were roughly 18 to 95 years old and from 25 or so US areas. Which cohort a participant joined came from the clinical history participants gave. The data derive from a study of blood T cell repertoires in COVID-19. The wider study: In each case, the material was cDNA or gDNA derived from T cells, B-cell-depleted T cells, or PBMCs.

In the authors' workflow: Estimated nucleated cell counts came from reference gene primer amplification. Profiled with immunoSEQ multiplex PCR; TCRdb holds only in-frame clones, not every one. V and J calls and clone size are copied from that table; D and trimming were computed from the DNA. The sample carries more than 250,000 clones, 85% to 90% recorded once. V lost 6 bases to trimming and J lost 1 base; unmatched junction nucleotides: 9. The length of the CDR3 is 15 residues. Per the germline V gene, CDR1 is SGHVS and CDR2 is FNYEAQ. This clonotype originated in a woman aged 18-29 years with acute COVID-19. This chain joins TRBV7-6 and TRBJ2-7; TRBD1 matches 7 bases. Material for sequencing was PBMCs or T cells enriched from blood (not recorded which). CDR3 bases: TGTGCCAGCAGACAAAGACAGGGACCTTCCTACGAGCAGTACTTC. It encodes CASRQRQGPSYEQYF.